Each of the 8 T cell receptor beta chains below was sequenced from the same sample in a study of OX40 agonist ivuxolimab in advanced cancers. The library was prepared using the immunoSEQ multiplex PCR assay. The clones in this table, taken by TCRdb from immuneACCESS, are in-frame only. Not every clone is retained; where verified, under half of the shortfall comes from an unresolved V gene, and the cause of the rest is unknown. The sample profile shows over 50,000 clones; roughly 91% of them were found once. The ten largest account for 20% to 30% of the sample. The source was CD4+ or CD8+ T cells sorted from blood, collected in a trial of the OX40 agonist ivuxolimab. Receptor source: an adult with an advanced solid tumor such as melanoma, head and neck, liver or kidney cancer.

This chain joins TRBV28 and TRBJ2-7; possible D gene TRBD2, 6 bases. V gave up 5 bases and J gave up 3 bases, with 17 bases separating them. The CDR3 is 15 residues long. Germline V lookup: CDR1 MDHEN, CDR2 SYDVKM. In DNA form, the CDR3 reads TGTGCCAGCAGTCCTCAGGGCGGAGGGGACTACGAGCAGTACTTC. Translated, it gives CASSPQGGGDYEQYF.

This clone was seen a few times. V usage is TRBV19 and J usage is TRBJ2-1, with D maybe TRBD2 (6 bases). CDR3 length equals 17 residues. CDR1 and CDR2 (germline): LNHDA, SQIVND (reference sequence). V gave up 4 bases and J gave up 3 bases, with 19 bases separating them. CDR3 residues: CASSTTLEGGLYNEQFF. DNA for the CDR3: TGTGCCAGTAGTACTACCTTGGAGGGCGGTCTCTACAATGAGCAGTTCTTC. Using reference TRBV19 and TRBJ2-1 for the parts outside the CDR3, the full variable domain is DGGITQSPKYLFRKEGQNVTLSCEQNLNHDAMYWYRQDPGQGLRLIYYSQIVNDFQKGDIAEGYSVSREKKESFPLTVTSAQKNPTAFYLCASSTTLEGGLYNEQFFGPGTRLTVL.

The CDR3, as DNA: TGTGCCAGCAGCTCGCCGGGACAGGGGACCCTCCTGTCCTTGAACACTGAAGCTTTCTTT. Its protein is CASSSPGQGTLLSLNTEAFF. The chain has TRBV7-8 and TRBJ1-1; TRBD1 aligns across 10 bases. V gave up 4 bases and J gave up 0 bases; unmatched junction bases: 17. CDR1 and CDR2 from the germline V gene are SGHVS and FQNEAQ. The CDR3 totals 20 residues.

The V and J genes are TRBV27 and TRBJ1-6; D ambiguous. Germline V lookup: CDR1 MNHEY, CDR2 SMNVEV (reference sequence). This CDR3 is built from 14 residues. Trimming left V 7 bases short and J 7 bases short, with 14 bases between. The DNA for the CDR3 is TGTGCCAGCACCTTGTCAGGTGGGAATTCACCCCTCCACTTT. This sequence encodes CASTLSGGNSPLHF.

The chain recombines TRBV7-8 with TRBJ2-7; TRBD1 aligns across 10 bases. The V gene end was trimmed by 3 bases and the J gene end by 2 bases; junction bases not matched to a gene: 4. The CDR3 is 15 residues long. Germline V gene data show CDR1 as SGHVS and CDR2 as FQNEAQ. The CDR3 sequence is CASSFRDRGTYEQYF. DNA for the CDR3: TGTGCCAGCAGCTTCCGGGACAGGGGTACCTACGAGCAGTACTTC.

This rearrangement joins TRBV28 to TRBJ1-1, with D maybe TRBD1 (6 bases). Trimming left V 7 bases short and J 6 bases short, with 18 bases between. Germline loops: CDR1 MDHEN, CDR2 SYDVKM. This CDR3 is built from 14 residues. The CDR3 nucleotides read TGTGCCAGCACCCTGACGGGGGGCGATGCTGAAGCTTTCTTT. This encodes CASTLTGGDAEAFF.

This sequence joins TRBV5-1 and TRBJ2-7; D may be TRBD2 (5 bases). CDR1 and CDR2 from the germline V gene are SGHRS and YFSETQ. The CDR3 has 16 amino acids. V was cut by 0 bases and J by 5 bases, with 18 bases left in between. CDR3 coding DNA: TGCGCCAGCAGCTTGGCGGACTGGATGAGTCAGGACGAGCAGTACTTC. The encoded protein is CASSLADWMSQDEQYF.

The chain links TRBV18 to TRBJ2-3, with D perhaps being TRBD1 or TRBD2 (5 bases each). CDR1 and CDR2 (germline): KGHSH, LQKENI. This CDR3 comprises 15 residues. Trimming removed 0 bases from V and 5 bases from J, with 12 bases in between. As DNA, the CDR3 is TGTGCCAGCTCACCACCGGGCCGTGGGGGAGATACGCAGTATTTT. Encoded protein: CASSPPGRGGDTQYF.